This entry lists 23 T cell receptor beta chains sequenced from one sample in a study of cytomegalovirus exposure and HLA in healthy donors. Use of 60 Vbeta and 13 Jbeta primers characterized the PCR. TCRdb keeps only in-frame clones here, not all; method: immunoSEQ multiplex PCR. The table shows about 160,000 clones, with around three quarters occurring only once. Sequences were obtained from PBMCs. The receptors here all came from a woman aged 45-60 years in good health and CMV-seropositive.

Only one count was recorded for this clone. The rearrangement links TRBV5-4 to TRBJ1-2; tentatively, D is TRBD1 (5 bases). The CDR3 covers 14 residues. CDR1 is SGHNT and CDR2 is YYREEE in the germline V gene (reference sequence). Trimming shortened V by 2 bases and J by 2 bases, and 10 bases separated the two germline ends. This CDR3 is CASSFGRANYGYTF. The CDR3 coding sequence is TGTGCCAGCAGCTTCGGCAGGGCAAACTATGGCTACACCTTC.

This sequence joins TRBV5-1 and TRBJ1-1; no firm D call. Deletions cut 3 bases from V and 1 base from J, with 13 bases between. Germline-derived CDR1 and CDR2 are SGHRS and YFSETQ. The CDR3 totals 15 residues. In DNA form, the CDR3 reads TGCGCCAGCAGCTCGGAAACCTCGGGGAACACTGAAGCTTTCTTT. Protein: CASSSETSGNTEAFF.

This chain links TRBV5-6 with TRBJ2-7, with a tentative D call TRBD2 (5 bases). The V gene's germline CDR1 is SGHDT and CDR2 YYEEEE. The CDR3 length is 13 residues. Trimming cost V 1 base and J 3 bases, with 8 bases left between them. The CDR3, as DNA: TGTGCCAGCAGCTTGCGAGGGAACTACGAGCAGTACTTC. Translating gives CASSLRGNYEQYF.

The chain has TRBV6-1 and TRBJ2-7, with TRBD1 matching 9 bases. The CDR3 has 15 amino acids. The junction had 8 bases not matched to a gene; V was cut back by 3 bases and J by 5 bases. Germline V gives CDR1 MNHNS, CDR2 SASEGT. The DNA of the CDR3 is TGTGCCAGCAGTGATTCATGGACAGGGGTCAACGAGCAGTACTTC. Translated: CASSDSWTGVNEQYF.

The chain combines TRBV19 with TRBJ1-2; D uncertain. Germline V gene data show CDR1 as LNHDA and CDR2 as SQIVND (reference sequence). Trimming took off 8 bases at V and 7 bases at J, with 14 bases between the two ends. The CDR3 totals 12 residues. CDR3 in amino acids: CASEEYLLGYTF. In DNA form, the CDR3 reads TGTGCCAGTGAGGAGTATCTCCTTGGCTACACCTTC.

CDR3 DNA sequence: TGTGCCAGCAGCGAGTCTAACTCTGGAAACACCATATATTTT. Its translation is CASSESNSGNTIYF. The V gene is TRBV21-1, the J gene TRBJ1-3. TRBV21-1 is classified as a pseudogene. There are 14 residues in the CDR3.

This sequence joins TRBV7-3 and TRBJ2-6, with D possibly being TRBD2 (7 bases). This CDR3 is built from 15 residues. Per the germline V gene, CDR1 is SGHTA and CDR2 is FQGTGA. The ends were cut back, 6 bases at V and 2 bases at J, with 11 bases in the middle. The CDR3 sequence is CASRGGGAGANVLTF. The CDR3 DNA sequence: TGTGCCAGCAGGGGAGGGGGGGCTGGGGCCAACGTCCTGACTTTC.

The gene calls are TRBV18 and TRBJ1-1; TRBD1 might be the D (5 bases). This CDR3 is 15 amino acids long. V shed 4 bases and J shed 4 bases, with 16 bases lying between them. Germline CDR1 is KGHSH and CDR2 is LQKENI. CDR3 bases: TGTGCCAGCTCACTTACCGCACCGGGGGGCACTGAAGCTTTCTTT. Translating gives CASSLTAPGGTEAFF.

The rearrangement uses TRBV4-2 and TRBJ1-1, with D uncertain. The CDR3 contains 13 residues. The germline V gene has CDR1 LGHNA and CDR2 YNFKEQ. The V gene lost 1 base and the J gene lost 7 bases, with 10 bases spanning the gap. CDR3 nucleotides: TGTGCCAGCAGCCAAGTTTTAGGGAGTGAAGCTTTCTTT. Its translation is CASSQVLGSEAFF.

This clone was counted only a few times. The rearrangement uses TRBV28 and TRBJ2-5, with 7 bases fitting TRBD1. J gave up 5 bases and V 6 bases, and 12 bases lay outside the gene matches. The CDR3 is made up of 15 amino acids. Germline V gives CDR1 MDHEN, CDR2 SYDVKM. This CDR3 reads CASSPLGDRAETQYF. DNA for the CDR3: TGTGCCAGCAGCCCTTTGGGTGACAGGGCGGAGACCCAGTACTTC.

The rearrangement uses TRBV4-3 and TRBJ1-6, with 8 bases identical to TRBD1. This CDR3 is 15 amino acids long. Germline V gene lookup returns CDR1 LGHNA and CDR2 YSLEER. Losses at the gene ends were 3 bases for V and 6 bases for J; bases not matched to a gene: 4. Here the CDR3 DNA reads TGCGCCAGCAGCCACCGTACAGGGGGTAATTCACCCCTCCACTTT. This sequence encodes CASSHRTGGNSPLHF.

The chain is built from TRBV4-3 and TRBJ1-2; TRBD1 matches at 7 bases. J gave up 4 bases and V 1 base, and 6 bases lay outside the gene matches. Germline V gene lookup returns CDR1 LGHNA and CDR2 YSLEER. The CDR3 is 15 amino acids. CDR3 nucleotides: TGCGCCAGCAGCCAAGCTCCCCAGGGGGTCTATGGCTACACCTTC. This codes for CASSQAPQGVYGYTF.

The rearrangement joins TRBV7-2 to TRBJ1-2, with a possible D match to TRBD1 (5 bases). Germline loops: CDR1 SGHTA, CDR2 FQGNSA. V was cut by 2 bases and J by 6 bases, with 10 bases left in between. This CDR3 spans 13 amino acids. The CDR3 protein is CASSLKQENGYTF. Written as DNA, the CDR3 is TGTGCCAGCAGCTTAAAACAGGAAAATGGCTACACCTTC.

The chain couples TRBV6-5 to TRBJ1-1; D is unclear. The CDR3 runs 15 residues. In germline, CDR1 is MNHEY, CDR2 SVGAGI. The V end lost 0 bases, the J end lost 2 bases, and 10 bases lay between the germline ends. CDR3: CASSYSSQANTEAFF. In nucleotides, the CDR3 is TGTGCCAGCAGTTACTCGAGCCAGGCCAACACTGAAGCTTTCTTT.

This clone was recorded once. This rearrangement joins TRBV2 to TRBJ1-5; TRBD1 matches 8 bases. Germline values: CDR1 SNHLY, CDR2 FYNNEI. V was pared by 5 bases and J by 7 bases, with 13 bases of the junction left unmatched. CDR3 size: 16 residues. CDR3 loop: CASSKGRDRLIQPQHF. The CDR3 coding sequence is TGTGCCAGCAGTAAAGGGCGGGACAGGTTGATCCAGCCCCAGCATTTT.

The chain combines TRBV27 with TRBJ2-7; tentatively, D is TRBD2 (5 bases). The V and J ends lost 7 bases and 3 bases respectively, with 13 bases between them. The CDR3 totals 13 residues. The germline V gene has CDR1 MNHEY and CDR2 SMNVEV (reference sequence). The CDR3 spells CASKIGGDYEQYF. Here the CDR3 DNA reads TGTGCCAGCAAGATTGGAGGAGACTACGAGCAGTACTTC.

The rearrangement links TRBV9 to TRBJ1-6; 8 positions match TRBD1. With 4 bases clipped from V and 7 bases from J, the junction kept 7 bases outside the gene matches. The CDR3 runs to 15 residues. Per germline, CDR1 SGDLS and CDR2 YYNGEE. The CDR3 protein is CASSPGQVRNSPLHF. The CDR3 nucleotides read TGTGCCAGCAGCCCGGGACAGGTTAGGAATTCACCCCTCCACTTT.

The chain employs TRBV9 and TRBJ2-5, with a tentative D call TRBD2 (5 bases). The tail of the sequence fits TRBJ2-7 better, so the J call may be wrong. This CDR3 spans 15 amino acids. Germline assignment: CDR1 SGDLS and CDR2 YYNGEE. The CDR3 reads CASSVRGSLSYEQYF. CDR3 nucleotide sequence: TGTGCCAGCAGCGTACGAGGGTCCCTCTCCTACGAGCAGTACTTC.

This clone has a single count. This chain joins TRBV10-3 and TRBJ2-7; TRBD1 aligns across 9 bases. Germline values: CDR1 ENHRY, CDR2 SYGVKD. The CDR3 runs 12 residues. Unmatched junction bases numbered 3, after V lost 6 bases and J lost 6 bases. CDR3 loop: CAIRRTGVEQYF. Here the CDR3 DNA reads TGTGCCATCAGAAGGACAGGGGTCGAGCAGTACTTC.

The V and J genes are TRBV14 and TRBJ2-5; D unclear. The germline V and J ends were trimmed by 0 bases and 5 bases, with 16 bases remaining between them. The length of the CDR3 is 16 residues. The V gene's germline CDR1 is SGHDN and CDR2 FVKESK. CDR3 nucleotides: TGTGCCAGCAGCCAAGATCCAAGAGAAAAAAAGGAGACCCAGTACTTC. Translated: CASSQDPREKKETQYF.

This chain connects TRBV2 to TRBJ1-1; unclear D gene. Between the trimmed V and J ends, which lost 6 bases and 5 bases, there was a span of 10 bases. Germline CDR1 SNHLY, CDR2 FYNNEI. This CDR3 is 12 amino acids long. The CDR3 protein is CASRGGPTEAFF. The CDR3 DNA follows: TGTGCCAGCAGGGGAGGGCCGACTGAAGCTTTCTTT.

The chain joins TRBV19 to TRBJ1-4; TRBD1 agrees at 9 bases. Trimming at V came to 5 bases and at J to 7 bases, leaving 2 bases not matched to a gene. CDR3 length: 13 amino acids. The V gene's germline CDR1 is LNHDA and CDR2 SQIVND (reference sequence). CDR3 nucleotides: TGTGCCAGTAGTCGGGACAGGGCTGAAAAACTGTTTTTT. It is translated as CASSRDRAEKLFF.

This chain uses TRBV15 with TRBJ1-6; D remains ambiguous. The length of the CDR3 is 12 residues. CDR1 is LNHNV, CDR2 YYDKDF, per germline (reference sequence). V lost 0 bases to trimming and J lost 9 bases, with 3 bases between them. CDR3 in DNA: TGTGCCACCAGCAGAGACGGTTCACCCCTCCACTTT. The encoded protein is CATSRDGSPLHF.